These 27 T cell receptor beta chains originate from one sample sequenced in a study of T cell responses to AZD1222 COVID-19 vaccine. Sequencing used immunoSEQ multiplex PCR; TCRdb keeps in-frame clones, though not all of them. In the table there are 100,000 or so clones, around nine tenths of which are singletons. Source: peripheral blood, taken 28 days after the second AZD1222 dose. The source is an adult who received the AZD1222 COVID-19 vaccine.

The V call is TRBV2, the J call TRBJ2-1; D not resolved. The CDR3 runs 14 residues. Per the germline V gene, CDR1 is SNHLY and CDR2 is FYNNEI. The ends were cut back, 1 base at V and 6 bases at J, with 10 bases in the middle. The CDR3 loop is CASSEGVIRNEQFF. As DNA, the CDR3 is TGTGCCAGCAGTGAAGGGGTCATCCGCAATGAGCAGTTCTTC.

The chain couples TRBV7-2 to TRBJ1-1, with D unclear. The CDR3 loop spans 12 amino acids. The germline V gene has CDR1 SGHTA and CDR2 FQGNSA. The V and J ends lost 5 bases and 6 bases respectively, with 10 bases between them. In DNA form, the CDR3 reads TGTGCCAGCAGCCCAACATGGGCTGAAGCTTTCTTT. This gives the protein CASSPTWAEAFF.

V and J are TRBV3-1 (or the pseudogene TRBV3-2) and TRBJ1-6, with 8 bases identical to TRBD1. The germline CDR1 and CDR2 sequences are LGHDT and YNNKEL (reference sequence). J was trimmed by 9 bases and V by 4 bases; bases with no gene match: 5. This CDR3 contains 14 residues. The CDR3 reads CASSRGRGLSPLHF. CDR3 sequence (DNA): TGTGCCAGCAGCCGTGGCAGGGGGCTTTCACCCCTCCACTTT.

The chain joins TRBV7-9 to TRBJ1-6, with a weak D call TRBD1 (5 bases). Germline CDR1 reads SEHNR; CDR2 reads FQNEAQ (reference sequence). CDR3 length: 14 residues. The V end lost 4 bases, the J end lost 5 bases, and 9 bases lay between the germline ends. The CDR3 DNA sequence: TGTGCCAGCAGCTCAGACAGACATAATTCACCCCTCCACTTT. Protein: CASSSDRHNSPLHF.

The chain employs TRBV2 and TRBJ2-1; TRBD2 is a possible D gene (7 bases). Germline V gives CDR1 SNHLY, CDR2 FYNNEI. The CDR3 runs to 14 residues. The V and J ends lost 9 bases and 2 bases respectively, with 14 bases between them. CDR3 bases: TGTGCCAGTCGGGGGGCGGGGGCCTACAATGAGCAGTTCTTC. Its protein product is CASRGAGAYNEQFF.

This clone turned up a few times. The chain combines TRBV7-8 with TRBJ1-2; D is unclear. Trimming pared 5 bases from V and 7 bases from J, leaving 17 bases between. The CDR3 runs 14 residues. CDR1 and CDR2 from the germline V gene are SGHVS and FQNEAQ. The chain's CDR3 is CASSPPGSGGGYTF. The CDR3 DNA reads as TGTGCCAGCAGCCCCCCGGGTTCGGGCGGTGGCTACACCTTC.

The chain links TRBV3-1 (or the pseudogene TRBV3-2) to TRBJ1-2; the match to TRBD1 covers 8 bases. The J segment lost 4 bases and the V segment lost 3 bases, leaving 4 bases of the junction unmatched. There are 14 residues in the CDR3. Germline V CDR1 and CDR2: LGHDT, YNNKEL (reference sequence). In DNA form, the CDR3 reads TGTGCCAGCAGCCAGACCGGGACAGGCTATGGCTACACCTTC. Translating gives CASSQTGTGYGYTF.

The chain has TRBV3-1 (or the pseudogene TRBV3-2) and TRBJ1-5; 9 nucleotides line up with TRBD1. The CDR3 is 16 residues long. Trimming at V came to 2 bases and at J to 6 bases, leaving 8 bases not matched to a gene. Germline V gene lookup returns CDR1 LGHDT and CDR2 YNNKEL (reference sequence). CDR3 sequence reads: CASSQQPGQGGQPQHF. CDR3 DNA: TGTGCCAGCAGCCAACAACCGGGACAGGGCGGTCAGCCCCAGCATTTT.

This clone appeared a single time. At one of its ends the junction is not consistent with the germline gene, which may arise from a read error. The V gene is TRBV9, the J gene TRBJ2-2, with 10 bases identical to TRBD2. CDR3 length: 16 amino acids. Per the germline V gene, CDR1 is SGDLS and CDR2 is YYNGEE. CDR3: CASSAGAGGNPGELFF. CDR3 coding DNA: TGTGCCAGCAGCGCGGGAGCGGGGGGGAACCCCGGGGAGCTGTTTTTT.

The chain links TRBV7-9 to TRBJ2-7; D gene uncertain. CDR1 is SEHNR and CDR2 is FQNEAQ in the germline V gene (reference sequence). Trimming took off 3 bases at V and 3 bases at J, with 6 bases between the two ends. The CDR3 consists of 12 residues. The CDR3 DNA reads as TGTGCCAGCAGCTTCACCGGCTACGAGCAGTACTTC. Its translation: CASSFTGYEQYF.

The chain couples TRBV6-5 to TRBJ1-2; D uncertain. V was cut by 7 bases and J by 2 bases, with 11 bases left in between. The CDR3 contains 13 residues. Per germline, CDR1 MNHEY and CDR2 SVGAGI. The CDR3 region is CASIPRANYGYTF. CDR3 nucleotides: TGTGCCAGCATCCCGAGGGCCAACTATGGCTACACCTTC.

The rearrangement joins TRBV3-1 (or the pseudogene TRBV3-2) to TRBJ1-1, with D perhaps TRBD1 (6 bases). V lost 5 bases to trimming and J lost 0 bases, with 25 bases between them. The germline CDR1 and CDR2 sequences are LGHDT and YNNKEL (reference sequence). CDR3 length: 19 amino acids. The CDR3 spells CASSLGGSVAEVMNTEAFF. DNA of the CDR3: TGTGCCAGCAGCTTGGGGGGCTCGGTGGCGGAGGTGATGAACACTGAAGCTTTCTTT.

CDR3 amino acids: CASSFSPGFAEQYF. The CDR3 nucleotides are TGCGCCAGCAGCTTTTCGCCAGGATTTGCCGAGCAGTACTTC. This chain uses TRBV5-1 with TRBJ2-7, with D unresolved. The CDR3 is 14 residues long. From germline, CDR1 is SGHRS and CDR2 YFSETQ. Between the trimmed V and J ends, which lost 2 bases and 6 bases, there was a span of 15 bases. The full variable domain, its missing parts supplied by reference TRBV5-1 and TRBJ2-7, is KAGVTQTPRYLIKTRGQQVTLSCSPISGHRSVSWYQQTPGQGLQFLFEYFSETQRNKGNFPGRFSGRQFSNSRSEMNVSTLELGDSALYLCASSFSPGFAEQYFGPGTRLTVT.

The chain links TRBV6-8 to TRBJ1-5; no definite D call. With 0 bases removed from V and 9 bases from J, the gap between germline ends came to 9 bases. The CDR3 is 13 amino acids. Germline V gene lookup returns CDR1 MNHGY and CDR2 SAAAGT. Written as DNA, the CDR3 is TGTGCCAGCAGTTACTCGGTAGGAAGGCCCCAGCATTTT. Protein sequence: CASSYSVGRPQHF.

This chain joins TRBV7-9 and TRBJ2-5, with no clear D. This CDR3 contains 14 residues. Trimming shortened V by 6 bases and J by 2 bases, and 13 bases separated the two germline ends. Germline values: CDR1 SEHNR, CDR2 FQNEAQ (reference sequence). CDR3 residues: CASRPSAAQETQYF. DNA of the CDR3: TGTGCCAGCAGACCATCGGCTGCTCAAGAGACCCAGTACTTC. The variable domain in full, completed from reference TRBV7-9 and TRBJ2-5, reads DTGVSQNPRHKITKRGQNVTFRCDPISEHNRLYWYRQTLGQGPEFLTYFQNEAQLEKSRLLSDRFSAERPKGSFSTLEIQRTEQGDSAMYLCASRPSAAQETQYFGPGTRLLVL.

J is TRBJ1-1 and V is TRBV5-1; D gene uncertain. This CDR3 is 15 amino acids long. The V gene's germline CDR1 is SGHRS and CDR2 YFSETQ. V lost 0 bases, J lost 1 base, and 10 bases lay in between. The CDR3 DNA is TGCGCCAGCAGCTTGGCCGGTTTGGCGAACACTGAAGCTTTCTTT. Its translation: CASSLAGLANTEAFF.

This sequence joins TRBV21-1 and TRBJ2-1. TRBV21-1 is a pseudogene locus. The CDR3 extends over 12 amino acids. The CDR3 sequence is CASSKGGNEQFF. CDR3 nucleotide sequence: TGTGCCAGCAGCAAAGGGGGGAATGAGCAGTTCTTC.

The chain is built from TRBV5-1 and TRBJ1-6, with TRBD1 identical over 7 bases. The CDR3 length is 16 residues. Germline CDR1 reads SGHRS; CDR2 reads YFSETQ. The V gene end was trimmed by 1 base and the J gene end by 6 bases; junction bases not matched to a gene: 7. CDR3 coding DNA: TGCGCCAGCAGCTTGACCGACAGGGTCGTTAATTCACCCCTCCACTTT. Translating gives CASSLTDRVVNSPLHF.

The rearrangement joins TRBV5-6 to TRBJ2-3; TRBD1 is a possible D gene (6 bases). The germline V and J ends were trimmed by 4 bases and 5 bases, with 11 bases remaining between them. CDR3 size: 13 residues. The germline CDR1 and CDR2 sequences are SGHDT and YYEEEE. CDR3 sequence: CASSPTDRDTQYF. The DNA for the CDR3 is TGTGCCAGCAGCCCCACGGACAGAGATACGCAGTATTTT.

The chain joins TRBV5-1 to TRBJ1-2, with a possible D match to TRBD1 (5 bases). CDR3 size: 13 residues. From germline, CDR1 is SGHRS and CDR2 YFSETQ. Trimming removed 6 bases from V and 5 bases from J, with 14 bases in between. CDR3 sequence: CASTQGVMYGYTF. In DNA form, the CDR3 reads TGCGCCAGCACTCAGGGAGTGATGTATGGCTACACCTTC.

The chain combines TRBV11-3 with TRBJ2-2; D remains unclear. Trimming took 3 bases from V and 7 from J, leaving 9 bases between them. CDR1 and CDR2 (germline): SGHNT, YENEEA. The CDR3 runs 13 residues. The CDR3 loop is CASSFQDSGELFF. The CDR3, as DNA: TGTGCCAGCAGCTTCCAGGATAGCGGGGAGCTGTTTTTT.

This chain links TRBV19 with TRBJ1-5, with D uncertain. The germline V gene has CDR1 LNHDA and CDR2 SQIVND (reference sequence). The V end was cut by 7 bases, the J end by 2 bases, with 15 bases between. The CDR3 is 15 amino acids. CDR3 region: CASIRGEAGNQPQHF. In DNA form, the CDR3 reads TGTGCCAGTATTCGCGGGGAGGCTGGCAATCAGCCCCAGCATTTT.

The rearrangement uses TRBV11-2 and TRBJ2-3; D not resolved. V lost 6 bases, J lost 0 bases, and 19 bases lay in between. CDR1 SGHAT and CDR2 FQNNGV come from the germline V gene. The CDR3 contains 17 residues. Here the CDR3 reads CASRIGSGHTSTDTQYF. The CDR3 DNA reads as TGTGCCAGCAGAATCGGGTCCGGCCATACTAGCACAGATACGCAGTATTTT.

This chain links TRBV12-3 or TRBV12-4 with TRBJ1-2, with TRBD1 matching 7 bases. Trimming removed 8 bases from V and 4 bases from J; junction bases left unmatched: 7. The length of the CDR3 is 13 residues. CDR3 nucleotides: TGTGCCAGCGTGTTACAGGGGATCTATGGCTACACCTTC. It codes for CASVLQGIYGYTF.

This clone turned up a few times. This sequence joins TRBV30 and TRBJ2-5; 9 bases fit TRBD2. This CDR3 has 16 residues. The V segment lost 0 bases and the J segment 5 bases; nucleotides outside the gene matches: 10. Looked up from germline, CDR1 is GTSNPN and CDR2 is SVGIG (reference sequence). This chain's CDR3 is CAWSVGLAGSWETQYF. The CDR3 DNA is TGTGCCTGGAGTGTGGGCCTAGCGGGAAGTTGGGAGACCCAGTACTTC.

The CDR3 here is CASTLGGVDTEAFF. The CDR3 DNA reads as TGTGCCAGCACTCTAGGGGGGGTAGACACTGAAGCTTTCTTT. The chain combines TRBV5-4 with TRBJ1-1; D may be TRBD1 (6 bases). V lost 6 bases, J lost 3 bases, and 15 bases lay in between. Germline CDR1 SGHNT, CDR2 YYREEE (reference sequence). The CDR3 contains 14 residues.

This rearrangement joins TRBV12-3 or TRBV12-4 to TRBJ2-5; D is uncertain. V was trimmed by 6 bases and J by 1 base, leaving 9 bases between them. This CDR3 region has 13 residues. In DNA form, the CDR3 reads TGTGCCAGCAGGCCCGGGCCCCAAGAGACCCAGTACTTC. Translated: CASRPGPQETQYF.